This T cell receptor (beta chain) is drawn from a study of shared clonotypes between healthy human individuals. Study-wide context: Each donor had three CD4 naive, three CD4 memory, two CD8 naive and one CD8 memory plate. Overall study findings and caveats: Blood was the sole source, and tissue repertoires probably differ.

Using immunoSEQ multiplex PCR, the repertoire was profiled, and TCRdb retains in-frame clones only, with some absent. The sample carries millions of clones, around nine tenths recorded once. Germline V CDR1 and CDR2: SGHTA, FQGNSA. V gave up 0 bases and J gave up 6 bases, with 8 bases separating them. The CDR3 length is 14 residues. Note on this clone: Antigen unknown.

The clonotype was recovered from a man aged 18 to 29 in good health. The sample was naive CD4+ T cells sorted from blood. Stated subset: CD45RA+ positively selected. The rearrangement uses TRBV7-2 and TRBJ2-2; tentatively, D is TRBD2 (5 bases). The DNA of the CDR3 is TGTGCCAGCAGCTTAGCGAGGGTTTCCGGGGAGCTGTTTTTT. Protein sequence: CASSLARVSGELFF.